This note documents a single T cell receptor beta chain sequence. What it binds is unknown. The time point here: baseline pretreatment blood. Noted treatment: 15 Gy SBRT to primary tumor, nephrectomy 4 weeks later. The tumor was a clear cell renal cell carcinoma. Profiled with immunoSEQ multiplex PCR; TCRdb holds only in-frame clones, not every one. Of approximately 140,000 clones in the sample, 83% were seen once. The data originate from a study of radiation and T cells in renal cell carcinoma. Study-level background: Nephrectomy followed 15 Gy stereotactic body radiation by 4 weeks. Study-wide findings and caveats: In blood, top tumor clones expanded by 2 weeks, shrinking by 4.

CDR1 and CDR2 (germline): SGHTA, FQGNSA. The CDR3 has 19 amino acids. The V end was cut by 2 bases, the J end by 0 bases, with 17 bases between. The sequenced sample was blood, obtained from a patient whose treatment included radiotherapy and nephrectomy. This sequence joins TRBV7-2 and TRBJ1-6, with D possibly matching TRBD1 (6 bases). This TCR came from a woman aged 45-60 years with renal cell carcinoma. CDR3 in amino acids: CASSLWGRSLSSYNSPLHF. Written as DNA, the CDR3 is TGTGCCAGCAGCTTATGGGGGCGGAGCTTAAGCTCCTATAATTCACCCCTCCACTTT.